The rows below give T cell receptor beta chains drawn from one sample of a study of blood T cell repertoires in COVID-19. Using immunoSEQ multiplex PCR, the repertoire was profiled, and TCRdb retains in-frame clones only, with some absent. The data hold fewer than 150,000 clones, with over 75% observed a single time. The sample taken for sequencing was peripheral blood. The source is a man aged 50-59 years with acute or convalescent COVID-19. CDR3s include the opening cysteine and the closing phenylalanine or tryptophan. Each record gives: V gene, D gene, CDR3 protein. D genes are given only for firm matches.

V: TRBV27; D: TRBD1; CDR3: CASKRGPGTDTQYF
V: TRBV4-1; D: TRBD1; CDR3: CASSARDRGLNTEAFF
V: TRBV7-6; D: NA; CDR3: CASSLAGRADTQYF
V: TRBV7-8; D: TRBD2; CDR3: CASSVVAGGPTDTQYF
V: TRBV6-5; D: NA; CDR3: CASSRPRATNEKLFF
V: TRBV29-1; D: NA; CDR3: CSVGASSYEQYF
V: TRBV12-3/TRBV12-4; D: NA; CDR3: CASGRSQEDTQYF
V: TRBV5-1; D: TRBD2; CDR3: CASSTQRGPEGGELFF
V: TRBV7-9; D: TRBD1; CDR3: CASSFGFQGQEYTEAFF
V: TRBV11-1; D: TRBD2; CDR3: CASSSLAGGTDTQYF
V: TRBV19; D: TRBD1; CDR3: CASTKTSGGNTEAFF
V: TRBV9; D: TRBD2; CDR3: CASSGSGESTDTQYF
V: TRBV7-9; D: NA; CDR3: CASSTETTRYEQYF
V: TRBV3-1/TRBV3-2; D: NA; CDR3: CASSPDTGGNQPQHF
V: TRBV5-4; D: TRBD2; CDR3: CASSSLAGHTGELFF
V: TRBV4-1; D: NA; CDR3: CASSHLVISYEQYF
V: TRBV30; D: NA; CDR3: CAWSRAGHNNSPLHF
V: TRBV7-9; D: NA; CDR3: CASSLGARGSAFF
V: TRBV28; D: NA; CDR3: CASSLMGAEETQYF
V: TRBV6-1; D: NA; CDR3: CASSEDRLRLSGNTIYF
V: TRBV28; D: NA; CDR3: CASSLDYFPRDTQYF
V: TRBV15; D: NA; CDR3: CATSGSGFDQPQHF
V: TRBV19; D: TRBD1; CDR3: CASTMGQNSCNQPQHF
V: TRBV25-1; D: NA; CDR3: CASSELAHEQFF
V: TRBV27; D: NA; CDR3: CASSLSSRGYEQYF
V: TRBV6-6; D: TRBD1; CDR3: CASILGQGDNSPLHF
V: TRBV2; D: TRBD1; CDR3: CASSDRDSRIF
V: TRBV5-1; D: TRBD1; CDR3: CASSVGTGHGELFF
V: TRBV13; D: TRBD1; CDR3: CASSLGLTGGNYGYTF
V: TRBV6-1; D: TRBD1; CDR3: CASSELPGQRLKYSNQPQHF
V: TRBV7-2; D: NA; CDR3: CASKPGAGYTEAFF
V: TRBV10-3; D: TRBD2; CDR3: CATQERREGGEQFF